This TCR beta chain comes out of a study of T-cell reconstitution after alpha-beta-depleted transplantation in children. Germline values: CDR1 SGHTA, CDR2 FQGNSA. The length of the CDR3 is 16 residues. Overall study results and limits: There were reportedly several hundred expanded graft clones from which alpha-beta T cells came about two months after transplant.

Regarding this clonotype: As yet, its antigen is unknown. This may be a read error, as it is one base from a much larger clone.

Preparation of the TCRbeta library used unique molecular identifiers. TCRdb analysed the PCR reads with MiXCR anew, one entry per CDR3 protein. The table has about 290,000 distinct CDR3 sequences, 10% seen once. The source was PBMCs, collected before TCRalphabeta/CD19-depleted stem cell transplant. This clonotype was obtained from a boy younger than two with acute myeloid leukemia, due to receive a stem cell transplant. V is TRBV7-2 and J is TRBJ2-7, with 9 bases fitting TRBD2. The CDR3 region is CASSSELGSGSYDQYF. The CDR3 DNA follows: TGTGCCAGCAGCTCCGAACTCGGTAGCGGGAGCTACGACCAGTACTTC.